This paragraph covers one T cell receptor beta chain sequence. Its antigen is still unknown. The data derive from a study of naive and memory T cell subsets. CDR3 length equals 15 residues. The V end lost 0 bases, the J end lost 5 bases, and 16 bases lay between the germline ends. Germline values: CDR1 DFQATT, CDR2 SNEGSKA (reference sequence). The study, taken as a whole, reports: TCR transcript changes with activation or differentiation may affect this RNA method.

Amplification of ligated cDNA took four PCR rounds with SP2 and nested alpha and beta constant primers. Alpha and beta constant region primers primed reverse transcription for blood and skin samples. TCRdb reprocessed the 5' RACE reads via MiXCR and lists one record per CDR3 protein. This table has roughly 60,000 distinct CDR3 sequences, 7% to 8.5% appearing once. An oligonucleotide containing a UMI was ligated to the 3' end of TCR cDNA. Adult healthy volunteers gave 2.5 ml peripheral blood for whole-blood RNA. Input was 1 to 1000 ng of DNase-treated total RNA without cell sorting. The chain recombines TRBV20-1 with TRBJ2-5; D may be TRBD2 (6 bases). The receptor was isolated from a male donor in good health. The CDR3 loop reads CSARDPRTMPETQYF. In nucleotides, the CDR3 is TGCAGTGCTAGAGATCCCCGGACTATGCCTGAGACCCAGTACTTC.